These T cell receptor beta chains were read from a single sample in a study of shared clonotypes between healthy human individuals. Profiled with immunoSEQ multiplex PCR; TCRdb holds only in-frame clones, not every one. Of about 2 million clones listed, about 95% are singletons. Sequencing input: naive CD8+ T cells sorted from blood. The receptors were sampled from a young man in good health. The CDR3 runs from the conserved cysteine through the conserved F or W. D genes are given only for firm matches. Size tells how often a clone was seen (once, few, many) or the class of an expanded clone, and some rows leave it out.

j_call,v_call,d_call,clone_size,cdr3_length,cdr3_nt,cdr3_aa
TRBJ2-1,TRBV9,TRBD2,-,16,TGTGCCAGCAGCGGAAGAAGCGGGGGGGCTCTGCTCGAGCAGTTCTTC,CASSGRSGGALLEQFF
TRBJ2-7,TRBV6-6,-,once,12,TGTGCCAGCAGTTACTCCTCTCACGAGCAGTACTTC,CASSYSSHEQYF
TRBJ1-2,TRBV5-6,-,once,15,TGTGCCAGCAGCTCTGATTTGGACTTTAACTATGGCTACACCTTC,CASSSDLDFNYGYTF
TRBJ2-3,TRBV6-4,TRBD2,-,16,TGTGCCAGCAGTGACTCTAGCGGGAGGAGGTCAGATACGCAGTATTTT,CASSDSSGRRSDTQYF
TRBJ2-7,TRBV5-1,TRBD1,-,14,TGCGCCAGCAGCTTAGTACAGGGGGCCTACGAGCAGTACTTC,CASSLVQGAYEQYF
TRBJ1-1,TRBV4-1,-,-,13,TGCGCCAGCAGCCAAGTTGAGGGCACTGAAGCTTTCTTT,CASSQVEGTEAFF
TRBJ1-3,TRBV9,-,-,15,TGTGCCAGCAGCGCGGGGACGGACTCTGGAAACACCATATATTTT,CASSAGTDSGNTIYF
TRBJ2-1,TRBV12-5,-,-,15,TGTGCTAGTGCCCAGGGCGCCAACTCCTACAATGAGCAGTTCTTC,CASAQGANSYNEQFF
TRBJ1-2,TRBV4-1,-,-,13,TGCGCCAGCAGCCAACGGGGGGCTGAGGGCTACACCTTC,CASSQRGAEGYTF
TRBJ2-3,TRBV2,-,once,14,TGTGCCAGCATAGATCCGGTGGGTGCAGATACGCAGTATTTT,CASIDPVGADTQYF
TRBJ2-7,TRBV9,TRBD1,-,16,TGTGCCAGCAGCCCCTTCCTCGGACAGGGGGCAAGCGAGCAGTACTTC,CASSPFLGQGASEQYF
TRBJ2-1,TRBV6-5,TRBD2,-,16,TGTGCCAGCAGTTACTCGGGGACTAGCGGGTACAATGAGCAGTTCTTC,CASSYSGTSGYNEQFF
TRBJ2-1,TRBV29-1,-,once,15,TGCAGCGTTGAAGAAGCGTCCTCCTCCTACAATGAGCAGTTCTTC,CSVEEASSSYNEQFF
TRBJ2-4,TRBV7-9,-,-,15,TGTGCCAGCAGCTTAGCCCGGGGGACCAAAAACATTCAGTACTTC,CASSLARGTKNIQYF
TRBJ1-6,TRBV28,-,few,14,TGTGCCAGCAGTTTAACAGAAGGATACTCACCCCTCCACTTT,CASSLTEGYSPLHF
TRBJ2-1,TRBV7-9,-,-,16,TGTGCCAGCACTTCGAACAGGGCATGGTCCTACAATGAGCAGTTCTTC,CASTSNRAWSYNEQFF
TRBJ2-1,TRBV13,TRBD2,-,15,TGTGCCAGCAGCTTAGTAGGGACTAGGAACAATGAGCAGTTCTTC,CASSLVGTRNNEQFF
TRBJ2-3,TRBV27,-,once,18,TGTGCCAGCAGTTTATTAACCCCGGTAGGGGGATCCACAGATACGCAGTATTTT,CASSLLTPVGGSTDTQYF
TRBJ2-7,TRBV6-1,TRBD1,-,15,TGTGCCAGCAGTCTGGGGACAGTCATTACCTACGAGCAGTACTTC,CASSLGTVITYEQYF
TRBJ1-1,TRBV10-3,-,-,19,TGTGCCATCAGTGAGTCGGCAGGGGAAGGGGGTATTCTGAACACTGAAGCTTTCTTT,CAISESAGEGGILNTEAFF
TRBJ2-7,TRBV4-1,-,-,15,TGCGCCAGCAGCCAAAAAAGGTCAGACTCCTACGAGCAGTACTTC,CASSQKRSDSYEQYF
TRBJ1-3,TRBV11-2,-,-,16,TGTGCCAGCAGCTTCGGGGCAGGGCCCTCTGGAAACACCATATATTTT,CASSFGAGPSGNTIYF
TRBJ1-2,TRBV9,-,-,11,TGTGCCAGCACCGGCCACTCTGGCTACACCTTC,CASTGHSGYTF
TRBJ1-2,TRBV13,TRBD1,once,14,TGTGCCAGCAGCTTAGGCATGGGGACAGGTCTTAACACCTTC,CASSLGMGTGLNTF
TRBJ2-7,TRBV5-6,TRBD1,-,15,TGTGCCAGCAGCTTTTCCGGGACAGGGACTTACGAGCAGTACTTC,CASSFSGTGTYEQYF
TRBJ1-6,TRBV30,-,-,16,TGTGCCTGGAGTGTAGACGACATAAGCTATAATTCACCCCTCCACTTT,CAWSVDDISYNSPLHF
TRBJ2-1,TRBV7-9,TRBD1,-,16,TGTGCCAGCAGCTTCCCACCGGGACAGGGCATCAATGAGCAGTTCTTC,CASSFPPGQGINEQFF
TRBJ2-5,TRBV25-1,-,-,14,TGTGCCAGCAGCCCGACCGGGCCTTTAGAGGCCCAGTACTTC,CASSPTGPLEAQYF
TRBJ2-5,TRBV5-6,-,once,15,TGTGCCAGCAGCTTGGGGGACGGGCTCCAAGAGACCCAGTACTTC,CASSLGDGLQETQYF
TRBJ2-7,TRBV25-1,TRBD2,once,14,TGTGCCAGCAGTGAATCGGGGGGGACCTACGAGCAGTACTTC,CASSESGGTYEQYF
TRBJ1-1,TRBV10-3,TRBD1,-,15,TGTGCCATCAGTGACCCGACAGGGGGGGGCACTGAAGCTTTCTTT,CAISDPTGGGTEAFF
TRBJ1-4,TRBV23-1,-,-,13,TGCGCCAGTAGAGGGTGGACTAATGAAAAACTGTTTTTT,CASRGWTNEKLFF
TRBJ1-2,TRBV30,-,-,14,TGTGCCTGGAGTCCGGGGCAGGCGGTAGTTGGCTACACCTTC,CAWSPGQAVVGYTF
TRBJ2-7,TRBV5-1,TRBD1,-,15,TGCGCCAGCAGCGAGGGGACAGGGGAGTCCTACGAGCAGTACTTC,CASSEGTGESYEQYF
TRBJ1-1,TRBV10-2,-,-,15,TGCGCCAGCAGTGAGGAGAGCAGGATGAACACTGAAGCTTTCTTT,CASSEESRMNTEAFF
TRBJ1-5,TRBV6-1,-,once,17,TGTGCCAGCAGTGAAGTCCGCTCCGGCTATAGCAATCAGCCCCAGCATTTT,CASSEVRSGYSNQPQHF
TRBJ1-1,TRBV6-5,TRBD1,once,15,TGTGCCAGCAGTTACACCGAGACAGGGATGACTGAAGCTTTCTTT,CASSYTETGMTEAFF
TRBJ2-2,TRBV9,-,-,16,TGTGCCAGCAGCCCATCAGCTGGGGGGAACACCGGGGAGCTGTTTTTT,CASSPSAGGNTGELFF
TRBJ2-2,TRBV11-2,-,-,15,TGTGCCAGCAGCTTTGGTGCTTCGAACACCGGGGAGCTGTTTTTT,CASSFGASNTGELFF
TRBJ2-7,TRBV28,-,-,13,TGTGCCGGCTCCTCGGGGGGCTCTTGGGAGCAGTACTTC,CAGSSGGSWEQYF
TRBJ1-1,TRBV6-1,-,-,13,TGTGCCAGCAGTGAGTACAGGGACACTGAAGCTTTCTTT,CASSEYRDTEAFF
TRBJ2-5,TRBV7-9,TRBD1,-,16,TGTGCCAGCAGCTTAGCGTTGACAGGGCCTGAAGAGACCCAGTACTTC,CASSLALTGPEETQYF
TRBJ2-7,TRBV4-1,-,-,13,TGCGCCAGCAGCCAAGATCGTACCTACGAGCAGTACTTC,CASSQDRTYEQYF
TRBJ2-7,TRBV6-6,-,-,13,TGTGCCAGCAGTTCCGGAACGCTCTCCGAGCAGTACTTC,CASSSGTLSEQYF
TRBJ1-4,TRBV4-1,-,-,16,TGCGCCAGCAGCCAAGTATCAGACTCGGGAGGGGAAAAACTGTTTTTT,CASSQVSDSGGEKLFF
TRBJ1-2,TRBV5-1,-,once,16,TGCGCCAGCAGCTTGGAGCGGGCGACCGCTAACTATGGCTACACCTTC,CASSLERATANYGYTF
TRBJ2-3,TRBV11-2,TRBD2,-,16,TGTGCCAGCAGCTTAGTCTCGCCTAGCGGGGCAGATACGCAGTATTTT,CASSLVSPSGADTQYF
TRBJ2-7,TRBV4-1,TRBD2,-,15,TGCGCCAGCAGCCAAGAAGAGGGACTAGCCTACGAGCAGTACTTC,CASSQEEGLAYEQYF
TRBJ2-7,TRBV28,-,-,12,TGTGCCAGCAGTTTAAGGAACTACGAGCAGTACTTC,CASSLRNYEQYF
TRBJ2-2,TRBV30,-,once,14,TGTGCCTGGAGGGCCGGGACCCTCGGGGGGGAGCTGTTTTTT,CAWRAGTLGGELFF
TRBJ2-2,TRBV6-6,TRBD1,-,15,TGTGCCAGCAGTTGGACAGGGGATTGGGCCGGGGAGCTGTTTTTT,CASSWTGDWAGELFF
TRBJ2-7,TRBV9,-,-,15,TGTGCCAGCAGCGTACCATTAAAACCCCACTACGAGCAGTACTTC,CASSVPLKPHYEQYF
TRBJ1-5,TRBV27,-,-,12,TGTGCCAGCAGTTCGGTTAGCCAGCCCCAGCATTTT,CASSSVSQPQHF
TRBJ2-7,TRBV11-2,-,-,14,TGTGCCAGCAGCTTGCCGGACCTCTCCTACGAGCAGTACTTC,CASSLPDLSYEQYF
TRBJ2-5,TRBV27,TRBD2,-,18,TGTGCCACTGACGGGACTAGCGGGGGGATACGGGACCAAGAGACCCAGTACTTC,CATDGTSGGIRDQETQYF
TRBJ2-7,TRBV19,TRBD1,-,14,TGTGCCAGTAGTACACACGGGACAGGCTACGAGCAGTACTTC,CASSTHGTGYEQYF